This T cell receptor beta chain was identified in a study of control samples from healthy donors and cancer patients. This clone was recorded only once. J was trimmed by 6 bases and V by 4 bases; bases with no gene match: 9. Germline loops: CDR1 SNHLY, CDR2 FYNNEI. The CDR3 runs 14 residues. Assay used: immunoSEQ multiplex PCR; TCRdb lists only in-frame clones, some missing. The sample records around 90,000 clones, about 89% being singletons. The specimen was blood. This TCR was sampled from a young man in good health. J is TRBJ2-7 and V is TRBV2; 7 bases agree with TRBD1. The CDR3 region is CASSGGQWTGEQYF. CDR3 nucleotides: TGTGCCAGCAGTGGGGGACAGTGGACGGGCGAGCAGTACTTC.